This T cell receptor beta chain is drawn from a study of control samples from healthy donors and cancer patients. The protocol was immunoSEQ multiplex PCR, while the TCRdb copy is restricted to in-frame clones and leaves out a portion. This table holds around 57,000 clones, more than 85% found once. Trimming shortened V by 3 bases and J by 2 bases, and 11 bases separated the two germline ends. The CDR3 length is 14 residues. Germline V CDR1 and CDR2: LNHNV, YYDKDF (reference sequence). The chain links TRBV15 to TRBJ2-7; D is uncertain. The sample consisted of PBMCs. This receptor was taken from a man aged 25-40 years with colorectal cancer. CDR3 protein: CATSRGQLPYEQYF. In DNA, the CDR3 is TGTGCCACCAGCAGGGGCCAACTCCCCTACGAGCAGTACTTC.